Following are 30 T cell receptor beta chains from one sample sequenced in a study of synovial regulatory T cells in juvenile arthritis. The data were produced by immunoSEQ multiplex PCR, yet TCRdb's version contains in-frame clones alone and is incomplete. This sample contains approximately 7,100 clones. Material for sequencing was Treg cells from blood. Subset meaning: remaining (HLA-DR-negative) circulating blood Treg cells. All receptors derive from a donor younger than 30 with juvenile idiopathic arthritis.

The chain carries TRBV28 and TRBJ1-2. This CDR3 comprises 11 residues. No DNA appears here. Germline-derived CDR1 and CDR2 are MDHEN and SYDVKM. CDR3 sequence reads: CASSKMGGYTF.

The V call is TRBV30, the J call TRBJ1-1. The germline CDR1 and CDR2 sequences are GTSNPN and SVGIG (reference sequence). CDR3 length: 13 amino acids. The DNA is unrecorded. The CDR3 is CAWATILGSEAFF. The full variable domain, with the rest looked up from reference TRBV30 and TRBJ1-1, is SQTIHQWPATLVQPVGSPLSLECTVEGTSNPNLYWYRQAAGRGLQLLFYSVGIGQISSEVPQNLSASRPQDRQFILSSKKLLLSDSGFYLCAWATILGSEAFFGQGTRLTVV.

This chain's CDR3 is CASSEQLNTEAFF. The chain has TRBV10-1 and TRBJ1-1; TCRdb indicates TRBD1, and absent DNA this call remains unverified. The V gene's germline CDR1 is WNHNN and CDR2 SYGVQD (reference sequence). The CDR3 consists of 13 residues. Nucleotide data are not available.

This chain links TRBV5-1 with TRBJ2-5; TCRdb returns TRBD2, unconfirmable since there is no DNA. Germline V gene data show CDR1 as SGHRS and CDR2 as YFSETQ. The CDR3 length is 13 residues. No DNA was logged. The CDR3 sequence: CASSLVAEETQYF.

The genes are TRBV5-1 and TRBJ2-1; with no DNA, the TCRdb D assignment of TRBD1 cannot be verified. Germline loops: CDR1 SGHRS, CDR2 YFSETQ. The CDR3 has 16 residues. No DNA has been recorded. This chain's CDR3 is CASSSREGDSYNEQFF.

V usage is TRBV6-5 and J usage is TRBJ1-2; TCRdb's D call of TRBD1 is untestable without DNA. The CDR3 runs 13 residues. No DNA accompanies this entry. Germline CDR1 and CDR2: MNHEY and SVGAGI. CDR3 in amino acids: CASRSTGFGGYTF.

The chain couples TRBV11-3 to TRBJ2-1; there is no DNA to check the TCRdb D call of TRBD2. This CDR3 has 18 amino acids. No DNA is recorded. Germline-derived CDR1 and CDR2 are SGHNT and YENEEA. CDR3: CASSLGGVGGLVNNEQFF.

This chain joins TRBV30 and TRBJ2-4; TCRdb's D gene call, TRBD2, goes unchecked for lack of DNA. The CDR3 has 13 residues. Only the protein is on record. Germline V lookup: CDR1 GTSNPN, CDR2 SVGIG (reference sequence). The CDR3 reads CAWSRRGAYIQYF.

The gene calls are TRBV5-1 and TRBJ2-1; TCRdb's assignment of TRBD1 cannot be checked, as there is no DNA. Germline CDR1 SGHRS, CDR2 YFSETQ. The CDR3 spans 14 residues. No DNA is recorded. The CDR3 region is CASRYRDAYNEQFF.

V usage is TRBV6-6 and J usage is TRBJ1-3; TCRdb reports TRBD1, a call that lacks DNA to check it against. The CDR3 is 12 amino acids. The DNA is not on file. CDR1 and CDR2 from the germline V gene are MNHNY and SVGAGI (reference sequence). CDR3 amino acids: CASSRDRGPKYF.

J is TRBJ2-5 and V is TRBV5-1; TCRdb names TRBD2, which stays unverified in the absence of DNA. The CDR3 spans 16 residues. The nucleotide record is missing. Germline CDR1 is SGHRS and CDR2 is YFSETQ. The CDR3 sequence is CASSLDRGASLETQYF.

This chain connects TRBV25-1 to TRBJ1-4. Germline CDR1 MGHDK, CDR2 SYGVNS. The CDR3 is 12 residues long. No DNA appears here. CDR3 residues: CASSDYGQKLFF.

This chain links TRBV6-1 with TRBJ2-7; absent DNA, TCRdb's TRBD1 call cannot be checked. The CDR3 sequence is 15 residues long. DNA was not recorded. The germline CDR1 and CDR2 sequences are MNHNS and SASEGT. CDR3 loop: CASRPPGQGVYEQYF.

This chain connects TRBV14 to TRBJ2-1; TCRdb's D call of TRBD2 is untestable without DNA. In germline, CDR1 is SGHDN, CDR2 FVKESK. There are 17 residues in the CDR3. Nucleotide data are not available. Here the CDR3 reads CASSQDSGAGGPNEQFF. Combining the CDR3 with reference TRBV14 and TRBJ2-1 gives the whole variable domain EAGVTQFPSHSVIEKGQTVTLRCDPISGHDNLYWYRRVMGKEIKFLLHFVKESKQDESGMPNNRFLAERTGGTYSTLKVQPAELEDSGVYFCASSQDSGAGGPNEQFFGPGTRLTVL.

The chain couples TRBV6-1 to TRBJ1-1. The germline CDR1 and CDR2 sequences are MNHNS and SASEGT. The CDR3 has 13 amino acids. The entry carries no DNA sequence. CDR3 residues: CASSGLWGTEAFF.

V usage is TRBV9 and J usage is TRBJ2-1; TCRdb's D gene call, TRBD2, goes unchecked for lack of DNA. Germline loops: CDR1 SGDLS, CDR2 YYNGEE. This CDR3 is 15 amino acids long. No DNA sequence was recorded. CDR3 residues: CASSVEAGVYNEQFF. Full variable domain (remainder filled in from reference TRBV9 and TRBJ2-1): DSGVTQTPKHLITATGQRVTLRCSPRSGDLSVYWYQQSLDQGLQFLIQYYNGEERAKGNILERFSAQQFPDLHSELNLSSLELGDSALYFCASSVEAGVYNEQFFGPGTRLTVL.

This chain joins TRBV19 and TRBJ1-4. This CDR3 is 14 amino acids long. DNA was not recorded. Germline V lookup: CDR1 LNHDA, CDR2 SQIVND (reference sequence). The CDR3: CASSPQATNEKLFF.

This rearrangement joins TRBV10-3 to TRBJ2-5; TCRdb gives TRBD1 as the D gene, but with no DNA this cannot be confirmed. The CDR3 has 14 amino acids. No DNA was logged. The V gene's germline CDR1 is ENHRY and CDR2 SYGVKD. This CDR3 is CAISGTGEAETQYF.

This chain connects TRBV5-1 to TRBJ2-2; TCRdb calls TRBD1, which cannot be checked without DNA. Germline CDR1 SGHRS, CDR2 YFSETQ. This CDR3 is built from 17 residues. DNA for this receptor is not on file. CDR3 residues: CASSLDAATGVSGELFF.

This rearrangement joins TRBV5-5 to TRBJ2-1; TCRdb names TRBD2, which stays unverified in the absence of DNA. The CDR3 is 13 residues long. No DNA accompanies this entry. Germline CDR1 reads SGHKS; CDR2 reads YYEKEE (reference sequence). The CDR3: CASSLGAGYEQFF.

The rearrangement uses TRBV29-1 and TRBJ1-2. CDR3 size: 16 residues. DNA is not on record. Germline V gene sequence: CDR1 SQVTM, CDR2 ANQGSEA. The CDR3 is CSVERSPGYLNYGYTF.

The chain uses TRBV28 and TRBJ1-3; TCRdb returns TRBD1, unconfirmable since there is no DNA. The CDR3 has 16 residues. The DNA is unrecorded. CDR1 is MDHEN, CDR2 SYDVKM, per germline. CDR3 sequence reads: CASSSLDRRSGNTIYF.

The genes are TRBV5-1 and TRBJ2-2; the TRBD1 assignment by TCRdb is unverifiable without DNA. The CDR3 is 14 residues long. A DNA sequence was not provided. Per germline, CDR1 SGHRS and CDR2 YFSETQ. The CDR3 loop is CASSEQGAAGELFF.

V usage is TRBV27 and J usage is TRBJ2-1; TCRdb's assignment of TRBD2 cannot be checked, as there is no DNA. The CDR3 extends over 15 amino acids. Only the protein sequence is given. Germline V gene lookup returns CDR1 MNHEY and CDR2 SMNVEV (reference sequence). The CDR3 loop reads CASSLRLAGNNEQFF.

CDR3 region: CASSRTGNTEAFF. This sequence joins TRBV18 and TRBJ1-1. CDR3 size: 13 residues. No DNA appears here. CDR1 is KGHSH and CDR2 is LQKENI in the germline V gene.

The chain combines TRBV5-1 with TRBJ2-1; TCRdb's D gene call, TRBD1, goes unchecked for lack of DNA. This CDR3 is 12 amino acids long. No DNA was logged. Germline CDR1 and CDR2: SGHRS and YFSETQ. The CDR3 reads CASSWALDEQFF. The whole variable domain, filled in from reference TRBV5-1 and TRBJ2-1, reads KAGVTQTPRYLIKTRGQQVTLSCSPISGHRSVSWYQQTPGQGLQFLFEYFSETQRNKGNFPGRFSGRQFSNSRSEMNVSTLELGDSALYLCASSWALDEQFFGPGTRLTVL.

The chain is built from TRBV28 and TRBJ2-3; the D call from TCRdb, TRBD1, cannot be confirmed without DNA. CDR3 size: 14 residues. Only the protein sequence is given. Germline assignment: CDR1 MDHEN and CDR2 SYDVKM. This chain's CDR3 is CASSLGQGTDTQYF.

By frequency, this clone registers medium-sized. The chain's CDR3 is CASSPDGMNGYTF. The chain joins TRBV19 to TRBJ1-2. The CDR3 runs to 13 residues. No nucleotide data were recorded. Germline CDR1 LNHDA, CDR2 SQIVND (reference sequence).

This chain joins TRBV18 and TRBJ2-1. This CDR3 is 12 amino acids long. Only the protein is available. Germline lookup yields CDR1 KGHSH and CDR2 LQKENI. The CDR3 reads CASSKNYNEQFF.

The CDR3 is CASSQREGSLTTEAFF. This chain uses TRBV4-1 with TRBJ1-1. In germline, CDR1 is MGHRA, CDR2 YSYEKL. This CDR3 region has 16 residues. No DNA is recorded.